This T cell receptor beta chain emerged from a study of CD8 T cells in Susac syndrome. The CDR3 spans 15 residues. V dropped 4 bases and J dropped 1 base, with 13 bases sitting between them. CDR1 is LGHDT, CDR2 YNNKEL, per germline (reference sequence). FACS was used to enrich TEMRA cells, whereas the CD8+ and CD4+ T cells were obtained by negative isolation. With random hexamers, reverse transcription was performed on roughly 0.5 to 1 ug of RNA. Amplification of TCR beta CDR3 by immunoSEQ multiplex PCR spanned 54 Vbeta and 13 Jbeta. TCRdb itself ran the immunoSEQ multiplex PCR reads through MiXCR, one entry per CDR3 protein. The sample includes some 120,000 distinct CDR3 sequences, about nine tenths of them seen just once.

The source of this sequence is a human donor in good health. J is TRBJ2-5 and V is TRBV3-1; the D gene is possibly TRBD2 (6 bases). The sequenced sample consisted of CD4+ T cells from PBMCs. CDR3 nucleotide sequence: TGTGCCAGCAGCCCGCTGAAAGCGGGCCAAGAGACCCAGTACTTC. This translates into CASSPLKAGQETQYF.